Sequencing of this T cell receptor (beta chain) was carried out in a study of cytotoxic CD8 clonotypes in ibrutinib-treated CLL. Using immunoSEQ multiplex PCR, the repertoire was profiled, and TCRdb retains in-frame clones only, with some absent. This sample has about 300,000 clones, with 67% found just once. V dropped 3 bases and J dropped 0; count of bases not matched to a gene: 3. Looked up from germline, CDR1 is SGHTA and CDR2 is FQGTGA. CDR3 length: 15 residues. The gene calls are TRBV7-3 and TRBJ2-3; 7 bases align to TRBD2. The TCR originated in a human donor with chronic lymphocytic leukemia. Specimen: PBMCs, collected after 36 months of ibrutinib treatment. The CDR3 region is CASSFGLGSTDTQYF. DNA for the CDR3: TGTGCCAGCAGCTTTGGACTAGGAAGCACAGATACGCAGTATTTT.